The text below deals with one TCR beta chain. What this receptor recognizes is not known. No base quality values were provided; no much bigger clone lies one nucleotide off. At the DNA level, this CDR3 is encoded by other sequences in the same sample as well. Using the deep immunoSEQ assay, multiplex PCR amplified TCR CDR3 regions from genomic DNA. Extracted genomic DNA from each cell subset was distributed evenly across all wells of several immunoSEQ 96-well plates, and each plate was treated as a replicate. For sorted subsets, about 0.2 ug genomic DNA, equal to some 28,000 T cell genomes, was loaded into each replicate PCR. The purified libraries were quantified using a Qubit 3.0 fluorometer, sized with a Bioanalyzer 2100, and then quantified again using the KAPA Library Quantification kit. Every immunoSEQ 96-well plate was sequenced on a dedicated single-read 150-cycle Illumina NextSeq 550 flow cell. The study's own analysis went as follows. Because only junctional sequences without quality scores were contained in the immunoSEQ output, filtering matching that applied to full-length reads could not be performed. Sequences were annotated with PyIR, a Python wrapper for IgBLAST v1.9, using IMGT germline references to assign V/J genes and CDR3. Reads were filtered out if the reads had weak V/J assignments (E-value above 1e-6), no CDR3, stop codons, out-of-frame junctions, or ambiguous translated residues. V3J clonotypes were defined by identical inferred V gene, J gene, and CDR3 amino acid sequence. Percentage overlap between repertoires was calculated by dividing the number of shared unique clonotypes by the size of the smaller repertoire. RTK rarefaction, the Chao1 estimator, and Recon v2.1 estimates of unobserved clonotypes were used to assess repertoire richness. OLGA was used to compute generation probabilities for all TCRbeta clonotypes that the gDNA method yielded from a handful of donors. TCRdb retrieved this table from immuneACCESS and kept in-frame rearrangements only. Not all clones are present; in checked studies, unresolved V genes account for under half, and no reason is known for the remainder. That table supplies the V and J calls and clone size; D and trimming were determined from the DNA. Within this sample are about 980,000 clones, with about three quarters of them counted one time only. The top ten clonotypes cover approximately 1.5% of the sample.

This sample was included in a study of shared clonotypes between healthy human individuals (dated by TCRdb to the early 2020s). For the wider study: The cohort comprised a couple of women and three men aged 18 to 49 years. Between about 0.8 and 8.9 billion PBMCs per donor were obtained by leukapheresis. The study deeply sequenced blood TCR repertoires of five healthy adults to estimate repertoire size and the extent of clonotype sharing between individuals. For each donor, CD4 naive and CD4 memory were each run on three plates, CD8 naive on two plates, and CD8 memory on one plate. Different laboratories and diverse techniques were used to prepare libraries and sequence TCR repertoires, to increase sequencing depth and limit assay-specific biases. Summary of the overall study and its limitations: Naive subsets generally had larger estimated clonotype richness than memory subsets. Rarefaction of sorted-subset datasets indicated incomplete sequencing despite the large sequencing depth. Sampling was limited to blood, and TCR repertoires in tissue likely differ from TCR repertoires in blood. When a few donors were compared, the shared fraction of clonotypes was around 4.6% for naive CD4, 3.5% for naive CD8, 2% to 2.5% for memory CD4, and 0.35% to 0.4% for memory CD8. Because the study included only a small number of donors, the genetic and exposure-history diversity represented was limited. Based on pairwise subsampling, the degree of clonotype sharing among donors was expected to be affected by sequencing depth. Higher generation probabilities were observed for clonotypes shared by all four sorted-subset donors than for non-shared clonotypes.

The CDR3 spans 12 residues, from the cysteine through the phenylalanine. Only CDR3 DNA remains: 36 bases, in frame from the first base. As encoded in the germline V gene, CDR1 is SGDLS while CDR2 is YYNGEE. Between the V and J ends, shortened by 5 bases and 6 bases respectively, the junction contains 8 bases. Healthy HIV-negative adults with no recently reported acute infections or vaccinations were included as donors. Every donor was a Caucasian adult living in Nashville, Tennessee, USA. CD4+ T cells were enriched by magnetic negative selection, after which naive cells were positively selected on CD45RA and the negative fraction was taken as the memory subset. Blood was obtained by leukapheresis, after which PBMCs were separated by Ficoll-Histopaque density gradient centrifugation and cryopreserved in liquid nitrogen vapor phase. Analytical flow cytometry was used to check the purity and quantity of each magnetically sorted T cell population. Genomic DNA was isolated from each sorted fraction and quantified by UV absorbance on a Nanodrop 2000c.

The receptor was derived from a man younger than 30 in good health. Sequenced material: memory CD4+ T cells sorted from blood. The cell subset or site label of this sample denotes: CD45RA-negative fraction. Rearrangement joined TRBV9 to TRBJ2-2; the D gene is unclear. The nucleotides read TGTGCCAGCAGTGTCGTAGCCGGGGAGCTGTTTTTT. Its translation reads: CASSVVAGELFF.